What follows are 5 T cell receptor beta chains derived from one specimen sequenced in a study of regulatory T cells in long-lasting Graves disease. Time point defined: newly diagnosed GD, antithyroid drugs for less than 3 months. Researchers made the TCR library from RNA that was extracted from PBMCs. Construction of TCR beta libraries relied on iRepertoire HTBI primers and on Arm-PCR targeting CDR3 regions. Via MiXCR, TCRdb re-called the multiplex PCR reads, giving one row per CDR3 protein. The repertoire holds about 300,000 distinct CDR3 sequences, with 18% as singletons. The sequencing here drew on peripheral blood mononuclear cells (PBMCs), taken at new diagnosis, from a patient treated with antithyroid drugs. Receptor source: a female donor with Graves disease.

This clonotype was picked up many times. The rearrangement joins TRBV7-9 to TRBJ1-2; possibly TRBD1 for D (5 bases). Trimming took 2 bases from V and 4 from J, leaving 11 bases between them. This CDR3 spans 14 amino acids. Germline CDR1 SEHNR, CDR2 FQNEAQ (reference sequence). CDR3 residues: CASSLMTDGYGYTF. The CDR3 DNA reads TGTGCCAGCAGCTTAATGACAGATGGCTATGGCTACACCTTC.

This clonotype appeared many times. DNA for the CDR3: TGCGCCAGCAGTAGACAGGGGACTGAAGCTTTCTTT. It specifies CASSRQGTEAFF. The chain combines TRBV10-1 with TRBJ1-1; 8 bases fit TRBD1. The CDR3 length is 12 residues. V gave up 5 bases and J gave up 5 bases; unmatched junction bases: 1. Germline V gene data show CDR1 as WNHNN and CDR2 as SYGVQD (reference sequence).

This clonotype occurred many times. The chain recombines TRBV27 with TRBJ2-7, with 8 bases that match TRBD1. Germline CDR1 is MNHEY and CDR2 is SMNVEV (reference sequence). The V and J ends lost 3 bases and 2 bases, in that order; junction bases with no gene match: 12. The CDR3 sequence is 17 residues long. CDR3 DNA sequence: TGTGCCAGCAGTTTCTTATTACCCGGACAGGGTCCCTACGAGCAGTACTTC. This codes for CASSFLLPGQGPYEQYF.

The CDR3 nucleotides are TGTGCCAGCAGCCCGCTCCAGGACAGGGGAAGCTCCTACGAGCAGTACTTC. This sequence encodes CASSPLQDRGSSYEQYF. The chain recombines TRBV14 with TRBJ2-7; 9 positions agree with TRBD1. With V trimmed by 4 bases and J by 0 bases, 10 bases remained unmatched. This CDR3 has 17 amino acids. The germline V gene has CDR1 SGHDN and CDR2 FVKESK.

This clonotype was found many times. This chain uses TRBV5-1 with TRBJ2-7, with a possible D match to TRBD1 (6 bases). The CDR3 is 14 residues long. Germline loops: CDR1 SGHRS, CDR2 YFSETQ. With 8 bases removed from V and 1 base from J, the gap between germline ends came to 16 bases. The CDR3 DNA is TGCGCCAGTTCCTCGACAGGTAATTCCTACGAGCAGTACTTC. Amino acids: CASSSTGNSYEQYF.